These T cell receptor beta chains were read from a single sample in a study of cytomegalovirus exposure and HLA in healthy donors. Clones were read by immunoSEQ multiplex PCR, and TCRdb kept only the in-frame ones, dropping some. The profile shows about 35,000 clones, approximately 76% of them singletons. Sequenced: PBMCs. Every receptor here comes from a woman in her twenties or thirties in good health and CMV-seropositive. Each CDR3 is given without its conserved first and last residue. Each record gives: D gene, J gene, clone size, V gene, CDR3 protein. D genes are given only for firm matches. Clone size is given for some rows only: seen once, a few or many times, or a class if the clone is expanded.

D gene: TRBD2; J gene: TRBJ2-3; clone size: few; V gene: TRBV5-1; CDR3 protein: ASSLGHGGGATDTQY
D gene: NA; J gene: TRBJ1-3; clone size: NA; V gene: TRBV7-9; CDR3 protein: ASSPTASGNTIY
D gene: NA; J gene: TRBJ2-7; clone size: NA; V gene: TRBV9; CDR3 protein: ASSVDQGNYEQY
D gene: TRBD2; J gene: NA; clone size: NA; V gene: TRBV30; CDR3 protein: AWEKLAGVSYEQY
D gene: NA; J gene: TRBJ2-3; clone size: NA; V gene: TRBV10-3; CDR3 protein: AISGFSGTDTQY
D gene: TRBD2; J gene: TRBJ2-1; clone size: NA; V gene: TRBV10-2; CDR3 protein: ASSEDPNLAGASNEQF
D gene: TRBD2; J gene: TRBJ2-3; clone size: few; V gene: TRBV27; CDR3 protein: ASSFDLAGGPTDTQY
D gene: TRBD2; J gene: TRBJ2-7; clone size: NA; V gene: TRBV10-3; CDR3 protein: AISESTSGSNEQY
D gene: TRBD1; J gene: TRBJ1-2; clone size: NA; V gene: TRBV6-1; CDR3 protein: ASSEALSMSSDRSNYGYT
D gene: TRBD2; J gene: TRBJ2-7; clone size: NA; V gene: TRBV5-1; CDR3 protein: ASSLALADIYEQY
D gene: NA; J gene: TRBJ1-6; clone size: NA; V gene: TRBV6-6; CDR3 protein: ASSYPLRDNSPLH
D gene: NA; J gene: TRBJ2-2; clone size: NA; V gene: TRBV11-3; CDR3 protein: ASSAGINTGELF
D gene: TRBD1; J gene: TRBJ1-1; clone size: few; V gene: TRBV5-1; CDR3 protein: ASSLRTGNTEAF
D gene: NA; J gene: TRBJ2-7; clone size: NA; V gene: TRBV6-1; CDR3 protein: ASTRDSSGWEQY
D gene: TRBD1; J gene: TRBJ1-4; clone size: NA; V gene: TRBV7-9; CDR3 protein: ASSSGQGLGEKLF
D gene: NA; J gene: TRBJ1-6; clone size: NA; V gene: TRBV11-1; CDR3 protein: ASSSGSPLH
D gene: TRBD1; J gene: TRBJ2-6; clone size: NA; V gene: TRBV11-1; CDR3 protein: ASSNRQGTGANVLT
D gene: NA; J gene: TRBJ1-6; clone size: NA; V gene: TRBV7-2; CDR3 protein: ASSFYYDNSPLH
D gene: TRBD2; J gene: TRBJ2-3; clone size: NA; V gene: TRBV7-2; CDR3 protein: ASSLGGRAGTDTQY
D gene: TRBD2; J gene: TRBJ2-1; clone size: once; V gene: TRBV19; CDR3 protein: ASSMRGAPYNEQF
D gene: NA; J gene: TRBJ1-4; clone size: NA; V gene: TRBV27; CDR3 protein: ASSLNRDDEKLF
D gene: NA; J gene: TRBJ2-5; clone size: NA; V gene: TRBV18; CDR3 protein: ASSRSSQETQY
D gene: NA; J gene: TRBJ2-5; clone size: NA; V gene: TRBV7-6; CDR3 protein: ASSLGRQETQY
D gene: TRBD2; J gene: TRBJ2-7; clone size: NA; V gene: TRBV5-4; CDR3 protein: ASSSGLAGASSYEQY
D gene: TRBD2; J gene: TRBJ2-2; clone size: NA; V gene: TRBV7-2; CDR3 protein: ASRTGLPTGELF
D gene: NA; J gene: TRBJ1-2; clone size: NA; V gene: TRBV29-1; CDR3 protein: SVEAEADGYT
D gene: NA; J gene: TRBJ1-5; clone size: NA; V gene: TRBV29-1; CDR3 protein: SVASRDSNQPQH
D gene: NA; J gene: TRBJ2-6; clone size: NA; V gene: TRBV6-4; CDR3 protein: ASSDSFSGANVLT
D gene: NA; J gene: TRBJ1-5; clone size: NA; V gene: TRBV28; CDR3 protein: ASKQAASNQPQH
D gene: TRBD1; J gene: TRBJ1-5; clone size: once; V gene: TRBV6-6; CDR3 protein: ASSYSGTGIQPQH
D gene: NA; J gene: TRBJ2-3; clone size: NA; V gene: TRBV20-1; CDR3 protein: SAARAETQY
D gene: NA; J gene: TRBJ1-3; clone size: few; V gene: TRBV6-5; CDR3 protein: ASSTQGFVGNTIY
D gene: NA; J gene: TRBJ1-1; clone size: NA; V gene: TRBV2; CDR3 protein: ASSVQQVPNTEAF
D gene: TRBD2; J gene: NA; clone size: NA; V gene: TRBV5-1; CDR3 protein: ASSLVLAGSHEQY
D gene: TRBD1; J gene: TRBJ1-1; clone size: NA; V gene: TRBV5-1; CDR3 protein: ASTRGQRNAEAF
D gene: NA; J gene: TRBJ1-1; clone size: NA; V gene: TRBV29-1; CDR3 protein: SPGGGHNTEAF
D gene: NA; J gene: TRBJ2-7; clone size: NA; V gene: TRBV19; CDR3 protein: ASSMGGYEQY
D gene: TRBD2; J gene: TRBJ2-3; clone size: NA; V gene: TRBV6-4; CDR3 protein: ASSDSNRREGQVDTQY
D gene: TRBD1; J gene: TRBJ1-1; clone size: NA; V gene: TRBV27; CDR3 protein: ASSLIPGQASTEAF
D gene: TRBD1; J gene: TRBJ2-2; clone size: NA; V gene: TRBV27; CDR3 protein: ASSVIPGQGAGELF
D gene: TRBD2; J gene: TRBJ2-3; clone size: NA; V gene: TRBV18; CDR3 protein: ASSQTSGEDTQY
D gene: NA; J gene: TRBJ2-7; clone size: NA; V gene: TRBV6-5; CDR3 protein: ASSYGRLAYEQY
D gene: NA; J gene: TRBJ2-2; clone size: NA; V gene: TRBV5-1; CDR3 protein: ASSLGRGGGELF
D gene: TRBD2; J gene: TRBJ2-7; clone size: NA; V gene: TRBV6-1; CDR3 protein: ACQRDFGPYEQY
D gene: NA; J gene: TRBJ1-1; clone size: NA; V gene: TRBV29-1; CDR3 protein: SVSTGWTEAF
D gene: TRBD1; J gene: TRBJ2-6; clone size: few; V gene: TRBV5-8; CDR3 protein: ASSAGQGVLGANVLT
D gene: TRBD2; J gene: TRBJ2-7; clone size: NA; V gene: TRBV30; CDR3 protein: AWSPGTSGNSYEQY
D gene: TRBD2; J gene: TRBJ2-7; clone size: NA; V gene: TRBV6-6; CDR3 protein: ASSFTGLANGTQY
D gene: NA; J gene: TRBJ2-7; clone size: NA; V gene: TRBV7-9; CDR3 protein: SSSPTTGDWEQY
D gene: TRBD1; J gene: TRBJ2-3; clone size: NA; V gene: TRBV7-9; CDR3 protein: ASSTGTGTDTQY
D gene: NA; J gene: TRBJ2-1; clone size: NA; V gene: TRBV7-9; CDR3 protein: ASCLAKGRVSYNEQF
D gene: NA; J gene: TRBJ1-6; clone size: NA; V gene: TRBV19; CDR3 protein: ASRTRTENSPLH
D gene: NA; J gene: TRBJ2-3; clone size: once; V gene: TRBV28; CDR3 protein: ASNTGADTQY
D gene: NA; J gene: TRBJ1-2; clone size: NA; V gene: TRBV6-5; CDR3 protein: ASRSQGGYGYT
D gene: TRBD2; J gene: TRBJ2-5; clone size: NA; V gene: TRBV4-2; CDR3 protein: ASSQVSSGAETQY
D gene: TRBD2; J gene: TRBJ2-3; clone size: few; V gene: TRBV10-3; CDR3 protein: AARGTSGTDTQY
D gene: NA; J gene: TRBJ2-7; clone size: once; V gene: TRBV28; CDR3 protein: ASTDRGEQY
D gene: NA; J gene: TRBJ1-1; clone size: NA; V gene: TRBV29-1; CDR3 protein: SVVWGPNTEAF
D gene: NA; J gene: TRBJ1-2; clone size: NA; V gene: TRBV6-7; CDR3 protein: ASSLDRSYGYT
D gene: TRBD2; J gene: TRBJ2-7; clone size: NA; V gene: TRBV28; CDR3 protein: ASGLAHDEQY